A single sample gave rise to the 11 T cell receptor beta chains below, sequenced in a study of cytomegalovirus exposure and HLA in healthy donors. The PCR had 60 Vbeta and 13 Jbeta primers. Sequenced by immunoSEQ multiplex PCR; TCRdb stores in-frame clones only, minus some. The sample totals more than 40,000 clones. The sequenced material came from PBMCs. All receptors come from a middle-aged man in good health and CMV-seropositive.

V gene TRBV7-3 combines with J gene TRBJ1-1; tentatively, D is TRBD1 (6 bases). Between the trimmed V and J ends, which lost 4 bases and 5 bases, there was a span of 14 bases. The germline gives CDR1 SGHTA, CDR2 FQGTGA. The CDR3 is made up of 14 amino acids. For the CDR3, the DNA is TGTGCCAGCAGCTCCTGGGAGCAGGGGACTGAAGCTTTCTTT. It is translated as CASSSWEQGTEAFF.

The chain is built from TRBV9 and TRBJ2-1, with 8 bases fitting TRBD1. Germline V gene sequence: CDR1 SGDLS, CDR2 YYNGEE. Trimming cost V 1 base and J 7 bases; bases outside gene matches: 7. CDR3 length equals 15 residues. CDR3 sequence: CASSVITGGRNEQFF. The CDR3 DNA follows: TGTGCCAGCAGCGTAATCACAGGGGGTAGAAATGAGCAGTTCTTC. Combining the CDR3 with reference TRBV9 and TRBJ2-1 gives the whole variable domain DSGVTQTPKHLITATGQRVTLRCSPRSGDLSVYWYQQSLDQGLQFLIQYYNGEERAKGNILERFSAQQFPDLHSELNLSSLELGDSALYFCASSVITGGRNEQFFGPGTRLTVL.

The chain has TRBV13 and TRBJ2-7; D unresolved. This CDR3 spans 14 amino acids. V lost 1 base to trimming and J lost 3 bases, with 10 bases between them. Germline CDR1 is PRHDT and CDR2 is FYEKMQ (reference sequence). For the CDR3, the DNA is TGTGCCAGCAGCTTAGTTGCCACTCACTACGAGCAGTACTTC. Protein sequence: CASSLVATHYEQYF.

The chain recombines TRBV7-2 with TRBJ2-2; TRBD2 is a possible D gene (6 bases). The germline gives CDR1 SGHTA, CDR2 FQGNSA. CDR3 length: 16 amino acids. V was trimmed by 4 bases and J by 1 base, leaving 13 bases between them. CDR3 sequence: CASSWGGGENTGELFF. DNA of the CDR3: TGTGCCAGCAGCTGGGGAGGCGGGGAGAACACCGGGGAGCTGTTTTTT.

This chain uses TRBV28 with TRBJ1-5; D is unresolved. The CDR3 runs 10 residues. V was cut by 11 bases and J by 7 bases, with 9 bases left in between. CDR1 and CDR2 from the germline V gene are MDHEN and SYDVKM. In DNA, the CDR3 is TGTGCCGGATGGGAGCAGCCCCAGCATTTT. Its protein is CAGWEQPQHF.

V gene TRBV10-2 combines with J gene TRBJ1-1; TRBD1 agrees at 7 bases. Germline V gene sequence: CDR1 WSHSY, CDR2 SAAADI. The junction had 0 bases not matched to a gene; V was cut back by 1 base and J by 1 base. The CDR3 covers 14 residues. CDR3: CASSEWDRNTEAFF. In DNA, the CDR3 is TGCGCCAGCAGTGAGTGGGACAGGAACACTGAAGCTTTCTTT.

This sequence joins TRBV7-3 and TRBJ2-3; 8 nucleotides match TRBD2. Germline V gene data show CDR1 as SGHTA and CDR2 as FQGTGA. The CDR3 totals 16 residues. The J segment lost 0 bases and the V segment lost 2 bases, leaving 4 bases of the junction unmatched. CDR3: CASSLSPGGSTDTQYF. The CDR3 bases are TGTGCCAGCAGCTTATCTCCGGGAGGGAGCACAGATACGCAGTATTTT.

The chain joins TRBV19 to TRBJ2-3; 15 nucleotides align to TRBD2. Losses at the gene ends were 5 bases for V and 3 bases for J; bases not matched to a gene: 9. CDR3 size: 18 residues. Germline V CDR1 and CDR2: LNHDA, SQIVND (reference sequence). The CDR3 region is CASSLGLAGGRVTDTQYF. CDR3 coding DNA: TGTGCCAGTAGTCTCGGACTAGCGGGAGGGCGCGTTACAGATACGCAGTATTTT. The full variable domain, with the rest looked up from reference TRBV19 and TRBJ2-3, is DGGITQSPKYLFRKEGQNVTLSCEQNLNHDAMYWYRQDPGQGLRLIYYSQIVNDFQKGDIAEGYSVSREKKESFPLTVTSAQKNPTAFYLCASSLGLAGGRVTDTQYFGPGTRLTVL.

This chain connects TRBV6-7 to TRBJ2-5; TRBD1 agrees at 12 bases. TRBV6-7 is an open reading frame, and its role is uncertain. After removal of 4 bases from V and 1 base from J, the junction contained 10 bases not matched to a gene. This CDR3 comprises 18 residues. Here the CDR3 reads CASSWDRGRRLTQETQYF. In DNA, the CDR3 is TGTGCCAGCAGTTGGGACAGGGGGCGACGACTCACCCAAGAGACCCAGTACTTC.

The V and J genes are TRBV5-5 and TRBJ2-1; 10 positions match TRBD1. This CDR3 contains 15 residues. CDR1 is SGHKS, CDR2 YYEKEE, per germline (reference sequence). With 2 bases clipped from V and 5 bases from J, the junction kept 4 bases outside the gene matches. In DNA, the CDR3 is TGTGCCAGCAGCTTATCCGGGACAGGGGACAATGAGCAGTTCTTC. Protein: CASSLSGTGDNEQFF.

The genes are TRBV30 and TRBJ2-7, with 8 bases fitting TRBD2. The germline CDR1 and CDR2 sequences are GTSNPN and SVGIG (reference sequence). V lost 0 bases and J lost 0; bases outside the gene matches: 4. The CDR3 totals 15 residues. The DNA for the CDR3 is TGTGCCTGGAGTGTACTAGCGGATAGCTCCTACGAGCAGTACTTC. Its translation is CAWSVLADSSYEQYF.